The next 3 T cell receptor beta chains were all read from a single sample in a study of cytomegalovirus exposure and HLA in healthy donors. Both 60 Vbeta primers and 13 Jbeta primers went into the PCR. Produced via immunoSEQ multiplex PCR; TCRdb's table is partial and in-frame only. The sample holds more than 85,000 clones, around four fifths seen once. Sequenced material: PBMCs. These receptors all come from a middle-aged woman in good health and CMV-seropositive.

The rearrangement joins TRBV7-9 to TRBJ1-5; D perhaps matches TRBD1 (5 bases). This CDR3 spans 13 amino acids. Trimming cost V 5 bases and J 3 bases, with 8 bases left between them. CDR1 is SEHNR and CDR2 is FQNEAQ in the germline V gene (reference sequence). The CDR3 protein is CASSQGPNQPQHF. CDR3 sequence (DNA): TGTGCCAGCAGCCAGGGCCCCAATCAGCCCCAGCATTTT.

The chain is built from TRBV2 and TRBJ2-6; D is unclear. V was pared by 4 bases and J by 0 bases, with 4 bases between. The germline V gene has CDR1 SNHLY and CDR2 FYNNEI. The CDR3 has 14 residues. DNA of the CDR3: TGTGCCAGCAGTGCCAGCTCTGGGGCCAACGTCCTGACTTTC. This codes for CASSASSGANVLTF.

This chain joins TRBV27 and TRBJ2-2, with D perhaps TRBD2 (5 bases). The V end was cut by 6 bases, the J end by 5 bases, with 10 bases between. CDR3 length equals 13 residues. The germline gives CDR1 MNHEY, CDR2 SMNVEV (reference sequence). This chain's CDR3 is CASRLWETGELFF. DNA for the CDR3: TGTGCCAGCAGGCTATGGGAGACCGGGGAGCTGTTTTTT.